These T cell receptor beta chains were read from a single sample in a study of shared clonotypes between healthy human individuals. Sequencing used immunoSEQ multiplex PCR; TCRdb keeps in-frame clones, though not all of them. The sample lists under 2.5 million clones; around 90% were seen once. Sample: naive CD4+ T cells from PBMCs. Receptors were obtained from a man aged 18-30 years in good health. Some clones in this sample may be carry-over from other donors' samples. Each CDR3 is given without its conserved first and last residue. The D gene is left open where the match is weak.

J gene: TRBJ1-4; V gene: TRBV5-1; D gene: TRBD1; CDR3 protein: ASSSVSQGAGGLF
J gene: TRBJ2-2; V gene: TRBV18; D gene: NA; CDR3 protein: ASSPWETGELF
J gene: TRBJ1-2; V gene: TRBV28; D gene: NA; CDR3 protein: ASSLTIGGWNGYT
J gene: TRBJ1-4; V gene: TRBV4-1; D gene: NA; CDR3 protein: ASSQDLGASNEKLF
J gene: TRBJ1-1; V gene: TRBV13; D gene: NA; CDR3 protein: ASSLDRSTEAF
J gene: TRBJ1-2; V gene: TRBV7-6; D gene: NA; CDR3 protein: ASSNTLNYGYT
J gene: TRBJ2-5; V gene: TRBV18; D gene: NA; CDR3 protein: ASSQIWQETQY
J gene: TRBJ2-7; V gene: TRBV15; D gene: NA; CDR3 protein: ATSLGLFQY
J gene: TRBJ1-1; V gene: TRBV28; D gene: NA; CDR3 protein: ASSFNWGSEAF
J gene: TRBJ1-1; V gene: TRBV7-9; D gene: NA; CDR3 protein: ASRGSGTGKTEAF
J gene: TRBJ2-5; V gene: TRBV10-3; D gene: TRBD2; CDR3 protein: AISRNGGETQY
J gene: TRBJ1-5; V gene: TRBV7-6; D gene: NA; CDR3 protein: ASSASNQPRH
J gene: TRBJ2-1; V gene: TRBV9; D gene: NA; CDR3 protein: ASSRLGGSSYNEQF
J gene: TRBJ1-1; V gene: TRBV7-9; D gene: NA; CDR3 protein: ASSLLTEGSEAF
J gene: TRBJ1-1; V gene: TRBV7-2; D gene: NA; CDR3 protein: ASSIKSLNTEAF
J gene: TRBJ1-1; V gene: TRBV27; D gene: TRBD1; CDR3 protein: ASSPRTGARMKAF
J gene: TRBJ1-4; V gene: TRBV29-1; D gene: TRBD1; CDR3 protein: SVATGVEKLF
J gene: TRBJ1-1; V gene: TRBV9; D gene: NA; CDR3 protein: ASSRREAVKNTEAF
J gene: TRBJ2-5; V gene: TRBV7-2; D gene: TRBD2; CDR3 protein: ASGLAGGETQY
J gene: TRBJ1-1; V gene: TRBV28; D gene: NA; CDR3 protein: ASLTLDAPTEAF
J gene: TRBJ1-4; V gene: TRBV15; D gene: NA; CDR3 protein: ATSRDRGGYVEKLF
J gene: TRBJ2-1; V gene: TRBV5-1; D gene: TRBD2; CDR3 protein: ASSLGGLAGGPGDEQF
J gene: TRBJ2-7; V gene: TRBV30; D gene: TRBD2; CDR3 protein: AWSGVVAGAYEQY
J gene: TRBJ2-7; V gene: TRBV11-2; D gene: NA; CDR3 protein: ASSRTWGEQY
J gene: TRBJ2-3; V gene: TRBV28; D gene: NA; CDR3 protein: ASSLVDGIRTQY
J gene: TRBJ1-3; V gene: TRBV4-2; D gene: NA; CDR3 protein: ASSQDRGGTHGNTIY
J gene: TRBJ1-5; V gene: TRBV2; D gene: TRBD1; CDR3 protein: ASSGTGGGQPQH
J gene: TRBJ1-2; V gene: TRBV10-3; D gene: TRBD1; CDR3 protein: AISGDRGFDGYT
J gene: TRBJ1-5; V gene: TRBV28; D gene: NA; CDR3 protein: ASSSGFRGNQPQH
J gene: TRBJ2-1; V gene: TRBV7-9; D gene: TRBD1; CDR3 protein: ASRPKPGQGAKNEQF
J gene: TRBJ2-7; V gene: TRBV5-1; D gene: TRBD2; CDR3 protein: ASSLAGVAGYEQY
J gene: TRBJ2-2; V gene: TRBV5-4; D gene: NA; CDR3 protein: ASSSSLNTGELF
J gene: TRBJ2-2; V gene: TRBV5-6; D gene: TRBD2; CDR3 protein: ASSPHFGGRTGELF
J gene: TRBJ1-3; V gene: TRBV5-4; D gene: NA; CDR3 protein: ASSAGGNSGNTIY
J gene: TRBJ1-5; V gene: TRBV28; D gene: NA; CDR3 protein: ASSLRRGTLRREPQH
J gene: TRBJ2-5; V gene: TRBV5-1; D gene: NA; CDR3 protein: ASSLAYNQETQY
J gene: TRBJ2-7; V gene: TRBV2; D gene: TRBD1; CDR3 protein: ASSERTGGYEQY
J gene: TRBJ1-1; V gene: TRBV9; D gene: NA; CDR3 protein: ASSPGPQGTEAF
J gene: TRBJ1-1; V gene: TRBV27; D gene: TRBD1; CDR3 protein: ASSLLGTGRNTEAF
J gene: TRBJ2-2; V gene: TRBV18; D gene: TRBD1; CDR3 protein: ASSPTRDRVTGELF
J gene: TRBJ2-1; V gene: TRBV27; D gene: NA; CDR3 protein: ASPRGNNEQF
J gene: TRBJ2-7; V gene: TRBV7-2; D gene: TRBD1; CDR3 protein: ASSWDRGTFEQY
J gene: TRBJ1-2; V gene: TRBV7-2; D gene: NA; CDR3 protein: ASSPQGTLNYGYT
J gene: TRBJ2-2; V gene: TRBV7-9; D gene: NA; CDR3 protein: ASSFGSIINTGELF
J gene: TRBJ2-1; V gene: TRBV30; D gene: TRBD2; CDR3 protein: AWRASGSVHEQF
J gene: TRBJ2-1; V gene: TRBV7-2; D gene: NA; CDR3 protein: ASSPQGPGTHNEQF
J gene: TRBJ2-7; V gene: TRBV5-3; D gene: NA; CDR3 protein: ARRRRGTYEQY
J gene: TRBJ2-3; V gene: TRBV7-2; D gene: NA; CDR3 protein: ASSLNILGADTQY
J gene: TRBJ2-5; V gene: TRBV7-9; D gene: NA; CDR3 protein: ASSLTAGTAETQY
J gene: TRBJ2-7; V gene: TRBV29-1; D gene: NA; CDR3 protein: SVASRSYEQY
J gene: TRBJ2-3; V gene: TRBV5-1; D gene: NA; CDR3 protein: ASSLAQRLVSDTDTQY
J gene: TRBJ1-3; V gene: TRBV6-6; D gene: NA; CDR3 protein: ASSSGGNTIY
J gene: TRBJ2-1; V gene: TRBV7-8; D gene: NA; CDR3 protein: ASSQGTVSYNEQF
J gene: TRBJ2-2; V gene: TRBV18; D gene: NA; CDR3 protein: ASSPWSPSNTGELF
J gene: TRBJ2-5; V gene: TRBV7-2; D gene: TRBD1; CDR3 protein: ASSLVADRYQTQY
J gene: TRBJ1-5; V gene: TRBV28; D gene: NA; CDR3 protein: ASSLWGFKDQPQH
J gene: TRBJ2-2; V gene: TRBV30; D gene: TRBD2; CDR3 protein: ACWRGTSQLF